The clone carrying this T cell receptor beta chain was counted a few times. The sample originates from a study of blood T cells in healthy people across ages. The CDR3 is 15 amino acids. Germline V gives CDR1 LGHDT, CDR2 YNNKEL (reference sequence). V was trimmed by 3 bases and J by 5 bases, leaving 16 bases between them. Primers used in a second PCR of about 7 to 11 cycles were a sample-barcoded 5' primer and a J-beta primer mix. TCRdb processed the 5' RACE reads anew with MiXCR; each CDR3 protein has one entry. The sample consists of roughly 800,000 distinct CDR3 sequences, roughly 25% of them appearing once. The sample also formed part of further work on T cells of mothers and their children.

The V call is TRBV3-1, the J call TRBJ2-5; TRBD2 is a possible D gene (6 bases). The specimen sequenced was blood. The clonotype was recovered from a boy under 18 in good health. CDR3 DNA sequence: TGTGCCAGCAGCCACGGGACTCGTGGGGTGGAGACCCAGTACTTC. It yields the protein CASSHGTRGVETQYF.